The source of this TCR beta chain is a study of response to subunit inactivated influenza vaccine. This clonotype appeared a few times. This CDR3 has 13 amino acids. Germline V gene lookup returns CDR1 SGHRS and CDR2 YFSETQ. V dropped 4 bases and J dropped 6 bases, with 12 bases sitting between them. TCRdb fed the RT-PCR reads into MiXCR, producing one record per CDR3 protein. Among some 180,000 distinct CDR3 sequences listed, 7.5% to 10% were seen once. The clonotype was recovered from a man aged 50 to 59 who received an inactivated influenza vaccine. V usage is TRBV5-1 and J usage is TRBJ2-3, with D maybe TRBD2 (7 bases). The specimen was non-naive T cells sorted from PBMCs, collected on the day of vaccination. The CDR3 coding sequence is TGCGCCAGCAGCGAGGAGGGGGGGGATACGCAGTATTTT. Protein product: CASSEEGGDTQYF. The entire variable domain, with the rest obtained from reference TRBV5-1 and TRBJ2-3, is as follows: KAGVTQTPRYLIKTRGQQVTLSCSPISGHRSVSWYQQTPGQGLQFLFEYFSETQRNKGNFPGRFSGRQFSNSRSEMNVSTLELGDSALYLCASSEEGGDTQYFGPGTRLTVL.